A single sample is the source of the 10 T cell receptor beta chains below, sequenced in a study of cytomegalovirus exposure and HLA in healthy donors. Here immunoSEQ multiplex PCR was the method, and the copy in TCRdb shows in-frame clones only, minus some. The sample yields under 400,000 clones, about nine tenths seen once. Input material: PBMCs. These receptors were obtained from a woman in her late teens or twenties in good health and CMV-seronegative.

The chain carries TRBV6-1 and TRBJ2-7; TRBD2 matches 10 bases. The CDR3 is made up of 17 amino acids. After removal of 4 bases from V and 2 bases from J, the junction contained 11 bases not matched to a gene. The germline gives CDR1 MNHNS, CDR2 SASEGT. CDR3 sequence: CASSAIAGGQQTYEQYF. The CDR3 region has the DNA TGTGCCAGCAGTGCCATAGCGGGGGGCCAGCAAACCTACGAGCAGTACTTC.

The chain uses TRBV6-1 and TRBJ2-5; weak D call: TRBD2 (6 bases). Germline V gene data show CDR1 as MNHNS and CDR2 as SASEGT. V was trimmed by 4 bases and J by 4 bases, leaving 16 bases between them. CDR3 length: 15 residues. In nucleotides, the CDR3 is TGTGCCAGCAGTGGGCGACTAGGGACGGCAGAGACCCAGTACTTC. Translation gives CASSGRLGTAETQYF.

The rearrangement links TRBV4-1 to TRBJ2-7; 7 bases align to TRBD2. The CDR3 spans 14 residues. The J segment lost 4 bases and the V segment lost 1 base, leaving 4 bases of the junction unmatched. CDR1 is MGHRA, CDR2 YSYEKL, per germline. Here the CDR3 DNA reads TGCGCCAGCAGCCAAGGCGGGAGCGGGTACGAGCAGTACTTC. Its translation is CASSQGGSGYEQYF.

Worth noting for this clone: Sequence at one end of the junction differs from germline and may be a read error. V and J are TRBV6-4 and TRBJ2-7, with 10 bases aligning to TRBD2. The germline V gene has CDR1 MRHNA and CDR2 SNTAGT. The length of the CDR3 is 12 residues. The CDR3 loop is CASSDALAGPDF. In nucleotides, the CDR3 is TGTGCCAGCAGTGACGCACTAGCGGGGCCGGATTTC.

This chain connects TRBV18 to TRBJ1-2; TRBD1 agrees at 7 bases. Trimming removed 0 bases from V and 7 bases from J; junction bases left unmatched: 8. Germline assignment: CDR1 KGHSH and CDR2 LQKENI. The CDR3 extends over 15 amino acids. CDR3 sequence (DNA): TGTGCCAGCTCACCACCTAAAGGGGGCCCCTCTGGCTACACCTTC. It encodes CASSPPKGGPSGYTF.

V gene TRBV7-7 combines with J gene TRBJ2-5; TRBD2 matches 11 bases. This CDR3 comprises 15 residues. Germline V gene lookup returns CDR1 SSHAT and CDR2 FNYEAQ (reference sequence). Trimming cost V 5 bases and J 4 bases; bases outside gene matches: 6. The chain's CDR3 is CASSQTSGSLETQYF. CDR3 sequence (DNA): TGTGCCAGCAGCCAAACTAGCGGGAGCTTAGAGACCCAGTACTTC.

The chain joins TRBV2 to TRBJ1-4; TRBD1 aligns across 8 bases. The trim removed 5 bases at V and 7 bases at J, leaving 6 bases unmatched. The CDR3 is 14 amino acids. Germline CDR1 and CDR2: SNHLY and FYNNEI. The CDR3 region is CASSTQGAFEKLFF. DNA for the CDR3: TGTGCCAGCAGTACCCAGGGGGCTTTTGAAAAACTGTTTTTT.

The chain is built from TRBV2 and TRBJ2-3; 8 bases are a match to TRBD2. Germline CDR1 and CDR2: SNHLY and FYNNEI. With V trimmed by 5 bases and J by 2 bases, 9 bases remained unmatched. The CDR3 extends over 16 amino acids. CDR3: CASSPELAVNTDTQYF. The CDR3 region has the DNA TGTGCCAGCAGTCCGGAACTAGCGGTGAACACAGATACGCAGTATTTT.

The rearrangement uses TRBV9 and TRBJ1-1, with TRBD1 as a possible D gene (5 bases). CDR3 length: 13 amino acids. The V and J ends lost 4 bases and 1 base respectively, with 8 bases between them. Germline V gene lookup returns CDR1 SGDLS and CDR2 YYNGEE. The CDR3 DNA is TGTGCCAGCAGCTCTCAGGGGAACACTGAAGCTTTCTTT. As protein: CASSSQGNTEAFF.

This sequence joins TRBV28 and TRBJ2-1; a weak D match, TRBD1 (6 bases). There are 15 residues in the CDR3. Trimming left V 6 bases short and J 0 bases short, with 12 bases between. Germline V gene sequence: CDR1 MDHEN, CDR2 SYDVKM. CDR3 protein: CASSHTGSSYNEQFF. The DNA of the CDR3 is TGTGCCAGCAGCCATACAGGGAGCTCCTACAATGAGCAGTTCTTC.